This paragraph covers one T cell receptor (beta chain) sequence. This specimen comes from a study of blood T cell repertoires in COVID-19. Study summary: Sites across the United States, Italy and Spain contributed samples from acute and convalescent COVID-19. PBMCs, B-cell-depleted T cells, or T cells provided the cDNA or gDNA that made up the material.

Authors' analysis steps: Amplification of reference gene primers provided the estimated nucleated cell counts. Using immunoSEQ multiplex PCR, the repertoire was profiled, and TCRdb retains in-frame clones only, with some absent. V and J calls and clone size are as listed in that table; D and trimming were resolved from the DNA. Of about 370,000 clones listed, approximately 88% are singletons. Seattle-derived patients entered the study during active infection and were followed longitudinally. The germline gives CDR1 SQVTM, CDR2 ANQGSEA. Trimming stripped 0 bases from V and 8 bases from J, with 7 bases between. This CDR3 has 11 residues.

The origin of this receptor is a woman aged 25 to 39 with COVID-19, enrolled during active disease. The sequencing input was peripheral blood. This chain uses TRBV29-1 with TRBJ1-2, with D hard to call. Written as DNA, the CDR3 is TGCAGCGTTGAAGATCTCGCGGGCTACACCTTC. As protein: CSVEDLAGYTF.